A selection of T cell receptor beta chains follows, all from one sample in a study of cytomegalovirus exposure and HLA in healthy donors. Using immunoSEQ multiplex PCR, the repertoire was profiled, and TCRdb retains in-frame clones only, with some absent. The sample shows 150,000 to 200,000 clones, approximately 84% of them seen only once. Source material: PBMCs. The receptors stem from a man aged 18 to 35 in good health and CMV-seronegative. CDR3s include the opening cysteine and the closing phenylalanine or tryptophan. A D gene is named only where the DNA matches it firmly. Clone size is shown for a subset of rows, as once, few, many or a class of expanded clone.

CDR3 length: 13
clone size: NA
D gene: NA
V gene: TRBV6-5
J gene: TRBJ1-5
CDR3 DNA: TGTGCCAGCAGCAGACAGGTTACTCAGCCCCAGCATTTT
CDR3 protein: CASSRQVTQPQHF

CDR3 length: 16
clone size: NA
D gene: TRBD1
V gene: TRBV6-6
J gene: TRBJ1-3
CDR3 DNA: TGTGCCAGCAGAACAAGGACAGGAACCTCTGGAAACACCATATATTTT
CDR3 protein: CASRTRTGTSGNTIYF

CDR3 length: 16
clone size: NA
D gene: TRBD1
V gene: TRBV27
J gene: TRBJ2-3
CDR3 DNA: TGTGCCAGCAGAGACAGAACAGGGGGCTGGACAGATACGCAGTATTTT
CDR3 protein: CASRDRTGGWTDTQYF

CDR3 length: 17
clone size: NA
D gene: TRBD2
V gene: TRBV30
J gene: TRBJ2-1
CDR3 DNA: TGTGCCTGGTGTAAATCTCCTAGGACTAGCTATTACAATGAGCAGTTCTTC
CDR3 protein: CAWCKSPRTSYYNEQFF

CDR3 length: 15
clone size: NA
D gene: TRBD2
V gene: TRBV6-6
J gene: TRBJ2-5
CDR3 DNA: TGTGCCAGCAGTTACTTGAGCGGGGGACAAGAGACCCAGTACTTC
CDR3 protein: CASSYLSGGQETQYF

CDR3 length: 17
clone size: NA
D gene: TRBD1
V gene: TRBV5-6
J gene: TRBJ2-6
CDR3 DNA: TGTGCCAGCAGCAGCCCGGGACAGCCTACTGGGGCCAACGTCCTGACTTTC
CDR3 protein: CASSSPGQPTGANVLTF

CDR3 length: 14
clone size: NA
D gene: TRBD1
V gene: TRBV6-5
J gene: TRBJ2-7
CDR3 DNA: TGTGCCAGCAGAACTCCAGGGGGCTCCTACGAGCAGTACTTC
CDR3 protein: CASRTPGGSYEQYF

CDR3 length: 15
clone size: NA
D gene: TRBD1
V gene: TRBV7-9
J gene: TRBJ2-7
CDR3 DNA: TGTGCCAGCAGCCCCCCGGGACAGCACTCCTACGAGCAGTACTTC
CDR3 protein: CASSPPGQHSYEQYF

CDR3 length: 13
clone size: NA
D gene: NA
V gene: TRBV5-1
J gene: TRBJ2-7
CDR3 DNA: TGCGCCAGCAGCTTCAGGCCGGTGGATGAGCAGTACTTC
CDR3 protein: CASSFRPVDEQYF

CDR3 length: 15
clone size: NA
D gene: NA
V gene: TRBV5-1
J gene: TRBJ2-1
CDR3 DNA: TGCGCCAGCAGCTTGAACAATGGACAGTACAATGAGCAGTTCTTC
CDR3 protein: CASSLNNGQYNEQFF

CDR3 length: 17
clone size: NA
D gene: TRBD2
V gene: TRBV18
J gene: TRBJ2-1
CDR3 DNA: TGTGCCAGCTCAGTGGGCGGGAGGCCCCCCCCCACCAATGAGCAGTTCTTC
CDR3 protein: CASSVGGRPPPTNEQFF

CDR3 length: 15
clone size: NA
D gene: TRBD1
V gene: TRBV11-2
J gene: TRBJ1-2
CDR3 DNA: TGTGCCAGCAGCTCAATAGGGGGACAGGGCCGAAGGAGGACCTTC
CDR3 protein: CASSSIGGQGRRRTF

CDR3 length: 15
clone size: NA
D gene: TRBD2
V gene: TRBV11-2
J gene: TRBJ2-7
CDR3 DNA: TGTGCCAGCAGCTTAGAAATCGGGGGGTTCTACGAGCAGTACTTC
CDR3 protein: CASSLEIGGFYEQYF

CDR3 length: 18
clone size: NA
D gene: TRBD1
V gene: TRBV27
J gene: TRBJ2-6
CDR3 DNA: TGTGCCAGCAGTTTCTGGACAGGGACGGTTTCTGGGGCCAACGTCCTGACTTTC
CDR3 protein: CASSFWTGTVSGANVLTF

CDR3 length: 10
clone size: NA
D gene: TRBD1
V gene: TRBV10-3
J gene: TRBJ1-2
CDR3 DNA: TGTGCCATCGGACAGGATGGCTACACCTTC
CDR3 protein: CAIGQDGYTF

CDR3 length: 15
clone size: NA
D gene: TRBD1
V gene: TRBV7-2
J gene: TRBJ2-7
CDR3 DNA: TGTGCCAGCAGCCAGTCCGGACAGGGGTTTCACGAGCAGTACTTC
CDR3 protein: CASSQSGQGFHEQYF

CDR3 length: 15
clone size: NA
D gene: NA
V gene: TRBV28
J gene: TRBJ1-4
CDR3 DNA: TGTGCCAGCAATGGGGCCTTTGCAACTAATGAAAAACTGTTTTTT
CDR3 protein: CASNGAFATNEKLFF

CDR3 length: 15
clone size: NA
D gene: TRBD2
V gene: TRBV7-2
J gene: TRBJ2-7
CDR3 DNA: TGTGCCAGCAGCTCACTAGCGCACAGCTCCTACGAGCAGTACTTC
CDR3 protein: CASSSLAHSSYEQYF

CDR3 length: 15
clone size: NA
D gene: NA
V gene: TRBV28
J gene: TRBJ1-5
CDR3 DNA: TGTGCCAGCAGTTTAGGTGGGGGGATTCTAGGGCCCCAGCATTTT
CDR3 protein: CASSLGGGILGPQHF

CDR3 length: 16
clone size: NA
D gene: NA
V gene: TRBV25-1
J gene: TRBJ1-3
CDR3 DNA: TGTGCCAGCAGAACTACACAGGGAAGCTCTGGAAACACCATATATTTT
CDR3 protein: CASRTTQGSSGNTIYF

CDR3 length: 17
clone size: once
D gene: NA
V gene: TRBV2
J gene: TRBJ2-4
CDR3 DNA: TGTGCCAGCAAGCAACCAGGGATGTGGGCCCCGGACAACATTCAGTACTTC
CDR3 protein: CASKQPGMWAPDNIQYF

CDR3 length: 15
clone size: NA
D gene: TRBD2
V gene: TRBV7-9
J gene: TRBJ2-3
CDR3 DNA: TGTGCCAGCAGCTTTTCTAGCGGGGACAGAGATACGCAGTATTTT
CDR3 protein: CASSFSSGDRDTQYF

CDR3 length: 14
clone size: NA
D gene: TRBD1
V gene: TRBV7-9
J gene: TRBJ2-7
CDR3 DNA: TGTGCCAGCAGTCGCCGGGACAGGGGGTACGAGCAGTACTTC
CDR3 protein: CASSRRDRGYEQYF

CDR3 length: 17
clone size: NA
D gene: TRBD1
V gene: TRBV5-1
J gene: TRBJ1-4
CDR3 DNA: TGCGCCAGCAGCTTGGAGCCCAGGGGGGCAACTAATGAAAAACTGTTTTTT
CDR3 protein: CASSLEPRGATNEKLFF

CDR3 length: 18
clone size: few
D gene: NA
V gene: TRBV7-9
J gene: TRBJ1-4
CDR3 DNA: TGTGCCAGCAGCGGCCATCCGGGGCAGGGGCCTTTAGAGGAAAAACTGTTTTTT
CDR3 protein: CASSGHPGQGPLEEKLFF

CDR3 length: 14
clone size: NA
D gene: NA
V gene: TRBV7-8
J gene: TRBJ1-1
CDR3 DNA: TGTGCCAGCAGCTTCGGGACACCAAACACTGAAGCTTTCTTT
CDR3 protein: CASSFGTPNTEAFF

CDR3 length: 14
clone size: NA
D gene: TRBD2
V gene: TRBV18
J gene: TRBJ2-7
CDR3 DNA: TGTGCCAGCTCAGCAGCCGGGACTACCTACGAGCAGTACTTC
CDR3 protein: CASSAAGTTYEQYF

CDR3 length: 14
clone size: NA
D gene: NA
V gene: TRBV28
J gene: TRBJ2-6
CDR3 DNA: TGTGCCACCCTTCAGGGGTCTGGGGCCAACGTCCTGACTTTC
CDR3 protein: CATLQGSGANVLTF

CDR3 length: 17
clone size: NA
D gene: NA
V gene: TRBV5-6
J gene: TRBJ1-2
CDR3 DNA: TGTGCCAGTAGGGAAGGTTCCAGGTCCATGGGCCAGGGGGGCTACACCTTC
CDR3 protein: CASREGSRSMGQGGYTF

CDR3 length: 15
clone size: NA
D gene: TRBD1
V gene: TRBV19
J gene: TRBJ1-3
CDR3 DNA: TGTGCCAGTAGTATCGGACAGGAGCTGGGAAACACCATATATTTT
CDR3 protein: CASSIGQELGNTIYF

CDR3 length: 14
clone size: NA
D gene: TRBD1
V gene: TRBV19
J gene: TRBJ1-5
CDR3 DNA: TGTGCCAGTGGTGGACAGGGCGGTGGGCAGCCCCAGCATTTT
CDR3 protein: CASGGQGGGQPQHF

CDR3 length: 16
clone size: NA
D gene: TRBD2
V gene: TRBV10-3
J gene: TRBJ2-7
CDR3 DNA: TGTGCCATCAGTAATACCGGGACTAGCGGGACTTACGAGCAGTACTTC
CDR3 protein: CAISNTGTSGTYEQYF

CDR3 length: 15
clone size: once
D gene: NA
V gene: TRBV4-1
J gene: TRBJ2-5
CDR3 DNA: TGCGCCAGCAGCCAAGAAGGTCGGGAGCAAGAGACCCAGTACTTC
CDR3 protein: CASSQEGREQETQYF

CDR3 length: 12
clone size: NA
D gene: NA
V gene: TRBV5-1
J gene: TRBJ2-5
CDR3 DNA: TGCGCCAGCAGCTCCTTCCAAGAGACCCAGTACTTC
CDR3 protein: CASSSFQETQYF

CDR3 length: 15
clone size: NA
D gene: TRBD2
V gene: TRBV7-2
J gene: TRBJ2-2
CDR3 DNA: TGTGCCAGCAGCCCGCGACTAGCGCACACCGGGGAGCTGTTTTTT
CDR3 protein: CASSPRLAHTGELFF

CDR3 length: 21
clone size: once
D gene: NA
V gene: TRBV28
J gene: TRBJ1-5
CDR3 DNA: TGTGCCAGCAGTTTTGGATTTGGGGACTCGCGGGGAACCTTCCAGTATCAGCCCCAGCATTTT
CDR3 protein: CASSFGFGDSRGTFQYQPQHF

CDR3 length: 14
clone size: once
D gene: TRBD1
V gene: TRBV9
J gene: TRBJ2-2
CDR3 DNA: TGTGCCAGCAGCGTAGCAGGGGGCCGAGGGGAGCTGTTTTTT
CDR3 protein: CASSVAGGRGELFF

CDR3 length: 14
clone size: NA
D gene: NA
V gene: TRBV7-6
J gene: TRBJ2-1
CDR3 DNA: TGTGCCAGCAGCCTTATCGGGTGGTTGGGTGAGCAGTTCTTC
CDR3 protein: CASSLIGWLGEQFF

CDR3 length: 12
clone size: NA
D gene: NA
V gene: TRBV9
J gene: TRBJ1-4
CDR3 DNA: TGTGCCAGCAGCGTTCAGGGGCAGAAACTGTTTTTT
CDR3 protein: CASSVQGQKLFF

CDR3 length: 17
clone size: once
D gene: TRBD2
V gene: TRBV5-1
J gene: TRBJ2-1
CDR3 DNA: TGCGCCAGCAGCTTCCTATCGACTAGCGGGATAGTTAATGAGCAGTTCTTC
CDR3 protein: CASSFLSTSGIVNEQFF

CDR3 length: 15
clone size: NA
D gene: NA
V gene: TRBV4-2
J gene: TRBJ2-7
CDR3 DNA: TGTGCCAGCAGCCAAGGCTCGGGACTGGCCTACGAGCAGTACTTC
CDR3 protein: CASSQGSGLAYEQYF

CDR3 length: 14
clone size: NA
D gene: NA
V gene: TRBV2
J gene: TRBJ1-1
CDR3 DNA: TGTGCCAGCAGTCTCCGCTACAGGGATACTGAAGCTTTCTTT
CDR3 protein: CASSLRYRDTEAFF

CDR3 length: 13
clone size: once
D gene: TRBD1
V gene: TRBV11-3
J gene: TRBJ1-1
CDR3 DNA: TGTGCCAGCAGCGGACAGGGCGGCACTGAAGCTTTCTTT
CDR3 protein: CASSGQGGTEAFF

CDR3 length: 13
clone size: NA
D gene: TRBD1
V gene: TRBV19
J gene: TRBJ1-5
CDR3 DNA: TGTGCCAGTAGCACGACAGGGAATCAGCCCCAGCATTTT
CDR3 protein: CASSTTGNQPQHF